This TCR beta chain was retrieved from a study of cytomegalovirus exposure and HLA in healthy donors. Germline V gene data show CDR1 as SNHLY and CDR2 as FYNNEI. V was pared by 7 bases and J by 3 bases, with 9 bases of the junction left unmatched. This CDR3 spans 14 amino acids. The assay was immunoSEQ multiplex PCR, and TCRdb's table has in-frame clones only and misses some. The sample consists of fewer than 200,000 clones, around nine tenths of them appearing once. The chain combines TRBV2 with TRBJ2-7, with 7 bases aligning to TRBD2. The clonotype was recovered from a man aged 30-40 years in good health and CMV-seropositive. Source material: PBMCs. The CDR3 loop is CASIWKRELYEQYF. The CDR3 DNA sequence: TGTGCCAGCATCTGGAAGCGGGAACTCTACGAGCAGTACTTC.